These 24 T cell receptor beta chains originate from one sample sequenced in a study of blood T cells in healthy people across ages. Using a J-beta primer mix together with a sample-barcoded 5' primer, a second PCR was run for about 7 to 12 cycles. TCRdb used MiXCR to reprocess the 5' RACE reads, holding one entry per CDR3 protein. The profile shows about 970,000 distinct CDR3 sequences, roughly 50% of them singletons. Source material: blood. Source of these receptors: a woman aged 55-70 years in good health.

This clonotype occurred a few times. V is TRBV30 and J is TRBJ1-2; D may be TRBD1 (6 bases). Trimming pared 1 base from V and 9 bases from J, leaving 12 bases between. CDR3 length equals 12 residues. The V gene's germline CDR1 is GTSNPN and CDR2 SVGIG (reference sequence). CDR3 DNA: TGTGCCTGGAGTGAGGGGGGGGGCCGCTACACCTTC. Protein: CAWSEGGGRYTF. Supplemented by reference TRBV30 and TRBJ1-2, the full variable domain reads SQTIHQWPATLVQPVGSPLSLECTVEGTSNPNLYWYRQAAGRGLQLLFYSVGIGQISSEVPQNLSASRPQDRQFILSSKKLLLSDSGFYLCAWSEGGGRYTFGSGTRLTVV.

The V gene is TRBV10-3, the J gene TRBJ2-5, with 15 positions matching TRBD2. The J call may be faulty, since TRBJ2-7 better matches the DNA end. The CDR3 length is 16 residues. Germline CDR1 and CDR2: ENHRY and SYGVKD. The CDR3 reads CAISQTPGLAGGEQYF. CDR3 sequence (DNA): TGTGCCATCAGTCAGACCCCGGGACTAGCGGGAGGCGAGCAGTACTTC.

This clonotype has more than one count but fewer than ten. The genes are TRBV15 and TRBJ2-5, with D tentatively TRBD2 (6 bases). CDR1 and CDR2 (germline): LNHNV, YYDKDF (reference sequence). The germline V and J ends were trimmed by 6 bases and 4 bases, with 15 bases remaining between them. The CDR3 has 14 residues. The CDR3 DNA reads TGTGCCACCAGTAGGTTTAGCGGACGAGAGACCCAGTACTTC. Translating gives CATSRFSGRETQYF. The full variable domain, completed using reference TRBV15 and TRBJ2-5, is DAMVIQNPRYQVTQFGKPVTLSCSQTLNHNVMYWYQQKSSQAPKLLFHYYDKDFNNEADTPDNFQSRRPNTSFCFLDIRSPGLGDTAMYLCATSRFSGRETQYFGPGTRLLVL.

The table lists this clonotype with a few counts. J is TRBJ2-7 and V is TRBV7-2, with D unresolved. Germline-derived CDR1 and CDR2 are SGHTA and FQGNSA. The CDR3 has 16 residues. V gave up 0 bases and J gave up 7 bases, with 19 bases separating them. The CDR3 DNA sequence: TGTGCCAGCAGCTTAGCGCGTGTAGGGCCATTCTTTGAGCAGTACTTC. Translated, it gives CASSLARVGPFFEQYF.

V and J are TRBV27 and TRBJ2-4, with D unresolved. The CDR3 has 9 amino acids. Per the germline V gene, CDR1 is MNHEY and CDR2 is SMNVEV (reference sequence). The V and J ends lost 11 bases and 15 bases respectively, with 14 bases between them. Written as DNA, the CDR3 is TGTGCCCATAACCAAGAGTGGTACTTC. Translated: CAHNQEWYF.

This clonotype has only a few counts. The chain links TRBV29-1 to TRBJ2-5; a weak D match, TRBD1 (5 bases). The CDR3 sequence is 13 residues long. The V gene's germline CDR1 is SQVTM and CDR2 ANQGSEA. The CDR3 nucleotides are TGCAGAGCCCAGGGTCCCAGCCCAGAGACCCAGTACTTC. This encodes CRAQGPSPETQYF.

The table lists this clonotype with a few counts. The chain links TRBV11-1 to TRBJ2-7; tentatively, D is TRBD2 (5 bases). This CDR3 is 16 amino acids long. The V gene lost 2 bases and the J gene lost 1 base, with 15 bases spanning the gap. Germline V gene sequence: CDR1 SGHAT, CDR2 FQDESV (reference sequence). The CDR3 nucleotides are TGTGCCAGCAGCTTACTGTTCGGGGTCGGATCCTACGAGCAGTACTTC. Encoded protein: CASSLLFGVGSYEQYF.

This CDR3 reads CASSLRFATDTQYF. The CDR3 DNA sequence: TGTGCCAGCAGCTTGAGATTCGCTACAGATACGCAGTATTTT. The chain carries TRBV5-6 and TRBJ2-3; D remains ambiguous. CDR3 length: 14 amino acids. CDR1 and CDR2 from the germline V gene are SGHDT and YYEEEE. V shed 1 base and J shed 3 bases, with 9 bases lying between them. Looking up the rest from reference TRBV5-6 and TRBJ2-3 gives the full variable domain: DAGVTQSPTHLIKTRGQQVTLRCSPKSGHDTVSWYQQALGQGPQFIFQYYEEEERQRGNFPDRFSGHQFPNYSSELNVNALLLGDSALYLCASSLRFATDTQYFGPGTRLTVL.

This clonotype occurred a few times. V and J are TRBV29-1 and TRBJ2-7; 7 nucleotides line up with TRBD2. V lost 3 bases, J lost 2 bases, and 10 bases stayed unmatched. Germline V gene data show CDR1 as SQVTM and CDR2 as ANQGSEA. The CDR3 has 15 amino acids. The CDR3 is CSVDLGLAETYEQYF. Written as DNA, the CDR3 is TGCAGCGTTGATTTAGGTCTAGCGGAAACCTACGAGCAGTACTTC.

Here the CDR3 DNA reads TGCAGTGCTAGGCGTAGCGGGAGAGCGTACGAGCAGTACTTC. This sequence encodes CSARRSGRAYEQYF. The chain joins TRBV20-1 to TRBJ2-7; 9 bases align to TRBD2. Losses at the gene ends were 3 bases for V and 4 bases for J; bases not matched to a gene: 7. The CDR3 is 14 amino acids. Germline V lookup: CDR1 DFQATT, CDR2 SNEGSKA (reference sequence).

This clonotype was detected once. This sequence joins TRBV6-5 and TRBJ2-1, with unresolved D. Between the trimmed V and J ends, which lost 4 bases and 6 bases, there was a span of 10 bases. This CDR3 is 13 amino acids long. Germline CDR1 MNHEY, CDR2 SVGAGI. DNA for the CDR3: TGTGCCAGCAGTTCACCGCCCGTCAATGAGCAGTTCTTC. Protein: CASSSPPVNEQFF.

This clonotype was detected only once. The V and J genes are TRBV11-2 and TRBJ2-1, with 10 bases that match TRBD2. The J segment lost 5 bases and the V segment lost 1 base, leaving 5 bases of the junction unmatched. The CDR3 covers 16 residues. CDR1 and CDR2 (germline): SGHAT, FQNNGV. The CDR3: CASSLVLAGGDNEQFF. The CDR3 nucleotides read TGTGCCAGCAGCTTAGTTTTAGCGGGAGGCGACAATGAGCAGTTCTTC.

The table lists this clonotype with a count of one. The gene calls are TRBV5-1 and TRBJ2-1; no definite D call. V lost 0 bases, J lost 0 bases, and 13 bases lay in between. Looked up from germline, CDR1 is SGHRS and CDR2 is YFSETQ. This CDR3 is built from 17 residues. CDR3 sequence reads: CASSLDRQRSSYNEQFF. The CDR3 nucleotides are TGCGCCAGCAGCTTGGATCGGCAAAGGAGCTCCTACAATGAGCAGTTCTTC.

The CDR3: CSGIPTDTQYF. Written as DNA, the CDR3 is TGCAGTGGTATCCCCACAGATACGCAGTATTTT. This rearrangement joins TRBV20-1 to TRBJ2-3; D ambiguous. The CDR3 totals 11 residues. V dropped 7 bases and J dropped 2 bases, with 7 bases sitting between them. Germline V gene sequence: CDR1 DFQATT, CDR2 SNEGSKA (reference sequence).

The chain recombines TRBV5-1 with TRBJ2-3; perhaps D is TRBD1 or TRBD2 (6 bases each). CDR1 and CDR2 (germline): SGHRS, YFSETQ. V gave up 5 bases and J gave up 2 bases, with 18 bases separating them. The length of the CDR3 is 16 residues. The CDR3 region is CASSRRLGGPTDTQYF. The CDR3 bases are TGCGCCAGCAGTAGGCGGCTTGGGGGGCCCACAGATACGCAGTATTTT.

The V call is TRBV4-1, the J call TRBJ2-5, with 8 bases that match TRBD2. V gave up 3 bases and J gave up 11 bases; unmatched junction bases: 17. The CDR3 covers 16 residues. The V gene's germline CDR1 is MGHRA and CDR2 YSYEKL. CDR3 amino acids: CASSHPGAGGGNEQYF. In DNA, the CDR3 is TGCGCCAGCAGCCACCCTGGGGCGGGAGGTGGCAATGAGCAGTACTTC.

The V gene is TRBV6-2 or TRBV6-3, the J gene TRBJ2-3, with 9 bases fitting TRBD1. J was trimmed by 3 bases and V by 10 bases; bases with no gene match: 8. Germline values: CDR1 MNHEY, CDR2 SVGEGT. The CDR3 is made up of 14 amino acids. CDR3 nucleotide sequence: TGTGCCACCAAGCGGACAGGGGAGACAGATACGCAGTATTTT. The encoded protein is CATKRTGETDTQYF.

The chain recombines TRBV6-5 with TRBJ2-3, with 9 bases fitting TRBD2. The ends lost 6 bases at V and 5 bases at J; junction bases unmatched: 9. The length of the CDR3 is 15 residues. CDR1 and CDR2 from the germline V gene are MNHEY and SVGAGI. CDR3 protein: CASRLLAGEGDTQYF. The CDR3 DNA is TGTGCCAGCAGACTGTTAGCGGGAGAAGGAGATACGCAGTATTTT.

This clonotype has a single count. The chain links TRBV5-6 to TRBJ1-4, with 7 bases that match TRBD1. The ends lost 2 bases at V and 10 bases at J; junction bases unmatched: 2. The CDR3 has 12 amino acids. Germline V gene sequence: CDR1 SGHDT, CDR2 YYEEEE. CDR3 DNA sequence: TGTGCCAGCAGCTTACAGGGGATAAAACTGTTTTTT. This encodes CASSLQGIKLFF.

This clonotype was observed a single time. The V gene is TRBV6-6, the J gene TRBJ2-5; maybe TRBD1 (5 bases). The V end was cut by 5 bases, the J end by 2 bases, with 9 bases between. CDR1 is MNHNY, CDR2 SVGAGI, per germline (reference sequence). The CDR3 runs to 13 residues. The CDR3: CASSGAEQETQYF. CDR3 bases: TGTGCCAGCAGTGGGGCCGAACAAGAGACCCAGTACTTC.

The chain uses TRBV2 and TRBJ2-4, with TRBD2 matching 7 bases. The tail of the sequence fits TRBJ2-7 better, so the J call may be wrong. The CDR3 runs 15 residues. CDR1 and CDR2 from the germline V gene are SNHLY and FYNNEI. The chain's CDR3 is CASSRSWREMGEQYF. Written as DNA, the CDR3 is TGTGCCAGCAGCCGAAGTTGGCGGGAGATGGGCGAGCAGTACTTC.

The chain uses TRBV27 and TRBJ2-7; TRBD2 agrees at 8 bases. In germline, CDR1 is MNHEY, CDR2 SMNVEV (reference sequence). There are 15 residues in the CDR3. V lost 5 bases to trimming and J lost 6 bases; unmatched junction nucleotides: 12. The CDR3 sequence is CASSRSGGGSREQYF. As DNA, the CDR3 is TGTGCCAGCAGTCGCTCTGGCGGGGGGTCTCGCGAGCAGTACTTC.

This clonotype was observed a handful of times. V is TRBV12-3 or TRBV12-4 and J is TRBJ2-5; D is perhaps TRBD2 (5 bases). V was cut by 5 bases and J by 0 bases, with 13 bases left in between. CDR3 size: 15 residues. CDR3 coding DNA: TGTGCCAGCAGTCAGTATTTGGGAGACCAAGAGACCCAGTACTTC. This encodes CASSQYLGDQETQYF.

The CDR3 sequence is CASSPTSMVTQFF. The CDR3 coding sequence is TGTGCCAGCAGCCCGACTAGCATGGTGACCCAGTTCTTC. The rearrangement joins TRBV6-5 to TRBJ2-1, with 7 bases lining up with TRBD2. V shed 6 bases, J shed 13 bases, and the junction held 12 bases outside the gene matches. Looked up from germline, CDR1 is MNHEY and CDR2 is SVGAGI. There are 13 residues in the CDR3.